This TCR beta chain was sequenced for a study of blood T cell repertoires in COVID-19 (dated by TCRdb to about 2020). Study-level background: The collaborator samples originated in the United States, Italy and Spain and spanned the acute and convalescent phases of COVID-19. The material from the prospective study consisted of cDNA or gDNA derived from T cells, B-cell-depleted T cells, or PBMCs. Subjects who had been exposed to COVID-19, were actively infected with it, or had recovered from it provided the deeply sampled blood TCRbeta repertoires that made up the dataset. The repertoires were made available in a free public database intended to serve as a resource for research on the immune response to SARS-CoV-2. The samples were drawn from the first 160 participants of the ongoing ImmuneRACE study and from under 1,500 subjects provided by 6 global collaborators. Sample metadata almost always included a de-identified subject ID, COVID-19 status, age in years and sex. Where available, HLA class I and class II types were taken from metadata supplied by the sample provider and were not determined by assay-based typing. Study-level results and caveats: Clinical and demographic metadata were provided uncurated, with the amount varying by source and participant.

Reading from cysteine to phenylalanine, the CDR3 counts 16 amino acids. The CDR3 DNA has 48 bases and is translated from base 1. The germline V gene provides CDR1 KGHDR and CDR2 SFDVKD. V has 2 bases trimmed and J has 5 bases trimmed; junction bases matching no gene number 2. Whole blood was collected in K2EDTA tubes by collaborating institutions according to the institutions' own protocols. For TCRbeta analysis, collaborator samples were shipped as frozen whole blood, as isolated PBMCs, or as DNA extracted from either sample type. TCRbeta CDR3 regions were amplified from genomic DNA using the immunoSEQ Assay, a bias-controlled multiplex PCR. Per the authors' processing: Within the assay, amplification of reference gene primers was used to estimate how many nucleated cells each sample contained. To quantify the absolute abundance of each unique TCRbeta CDR3 rearrangement, sequence reads were collapsed and filtered. Productive Simpson clonality was computed per sample as the square root of Simpson's diversity index over productive rearrangements. TCRdb holds this immuneACCESS table with in-frame rearrangements only. Some clones are missing; in checked studies, unresolved V genes explain under half, and the rest has no known cause. V, J and clone size derive from that table, while D and trimming were established from the DNA sequence. For this sample the table gives roughly 30,000 clones, of which 89% were detected only once. The ten largest make up under 30% of the sample.

Notes on this clone: The clone's antigen remains unknown. No base qualities exist here, and no much larger clone lies one base off it.

Sequenced sample: peripheral blood. The chain is made from TRBV24-1 and TRBJ2-1; 13 bases in the junction line up with TRBD2. This TCR was recovered from an elderly man with acute or convalescent COVID-19. CDR3 loop: CATSDSGTSGNNEQFF. Read as DNA, the sequence is TGTGCCACCAGTGATTCCGGGACTAGCGGGAACAATGAGCAGTTCTTC.